This TCR beta chain originates from a study of Graves' ophthalmopathy and Graves' hyperthyroidism listed by TCRdb under 2018. Background on the whole study: Peripheral blood samples were taken at the time of initial diagnosis, before any treatment was given. In a handful of hyperthyroidism patients, the T-cell repertoires found in thyroid tissue were compared with those found in blood. To explore V-J signatures distinguishing ophthalmopathy from hyperthyroidism, a discovery set of 100 or so patients (fewer than 45 ophthalmopathy, over 55 stable hyperthyroidism) was enrolled. An independent validation cohort comprised under 20 hyperthyroidism patients and 15 to 17 patients who later progressed from hyperthyroidism to ophthalmopathy. The 100 discovery patients were divided at random into training and test sets in a 7:3 ratio. Following sample collection, hyperthyroidism patients were given methimazole at a starting dose of 30 mg daily, and ophthalmopathy patients were given high-dose intravenous methylprednisolone. TCR beta repertoire signatures were used to distinguish Graves' ophthalmopathy from Graves' hyperthyroidism and to predict progression to ophthalmopathy. In total, around 140 blood samples were TCR-sequenced: roughly 45 ophthalmopathy, approximately 75 hyperthyroidism and some 17 hyperthyroidism-to-ophthalmopathy patients.

Hyperthyroidism was defined as stable when no progression to ophthalmopathy occurred within 18 months of follow-up. Hyperthyroidism patients were newly diagnosed, were aged 18 to 65 years, and had a disease duration under 2 months. Patients with other autoimmune diseases, uncontrolled infections, pregnancy or lactation were excluded from the study. Diagnosis was based on clinical symptoms, serum thyroxine, TRAb, thyroid ultrasound and orbital computed tomography. PBMCs were isolated from 10 ml of fresh peripheral blood by Ficoll-Paque density gradient centrifugation. Trizol reagent was used to extract the total RNA, and its quality was then checked on an Agilent 2100 Bioanalyzer. Broad study findings and their caveats: In validation, the model predicted ophthalmopathy progression with 55% to 71% sensitivity and 72.22% specificity; 12 predicted patients were CT-confirmed with GO in a median of around 6 months. Most of the expanded thyroid clonotypes with a frequency above 0.001 were also detected in blood, and it was suggested that the thyroid immune response may be reflected by blood repertoires. Ophthalmopathy was separated from stable hyperthyroidism by the 13-signature model with roughly 90% sensitivity and approximately 84% specificity in cross-validation and with 80%/75% in the test set. No statistical method was used to predetermine the sample size, and group allocation was not hidden from the investigators.

TCR beta CDR3 regions were amplified from RNA transcripts for repertoire sequencing. A first-round RT-PCR used HTBI primers with the Qiagen OneStep RT-PCR kit, followed by a second-round multiplex PCR, size selection and purification. Libraries were sequenced on an Illumina HiSeq2000 using paired-end 100 bp reads. Regarding the original processing steps: SOAPnuke was used for read processing, and reads with adapters, uncalled bases, a mean Phred below 15, or no exact constant-primer or identifier match were discarded. COPE v1.2.5 was used to merge the high-quality paired reads. Clonotypes were defined as unique nucleotide sequences and were aligned to IMGT TRB V, D and J references using MiTCR v1.1. The analysis was limited to V-J combinations with a frequency above 0.0001, which together covered approximately 99% of repertoires. A TCR clonal expansion and chaos score per V-J combination was defined as the ratio of F50 clonal expansion to chaos observed in the TCRdist matrix. Welch's t-statistics and random forest were used to reduce the features to approximately 13 V-J combinations, which were then used as input to a naive Bayes classifier. Thyroid-blood repertoire similarity was quantified with the Morisita-Horn index. The public sequencing data were trimmed at Q25 with fastp and processed into clonotypes with MiXCR by TCRdb, which kept only in-frame beta chains. Each record represents a unique CDR3 protein, reported with the most common genes and DNA among its rows. These V and J calls derive from TCRdb rather than the authors' analysis. Here the sample has approximately 380,000 distinct CDR3 sequences; approximately 21% occur a single time. Approximately 3.2% of the sample is held by the ten biggest clonotypes.

The sample holds many counts of this clonotype. No antigen is known for it. No base quality values were provided; no much bigger clone lies one nucleotide off. CDR1 is given as LNHDA and CDR2 as SQIVND, both from the germline V gene (reference sequence). Spanning cysteine to phenylalanine, the CDR3 consists of 13 amino acids. Only the CDR3 part of the read is kept: 39 bases, read in frame from the first base. The junction shows trimming of 4 bases on V and 6 bases on J, and the gene matches do not reach 4 bases of it. The chain is encoded by TRBV19 joined to TRBJ1-1, and 8 bases in between align with TRBD1. The receptor's source is a woman aged 18 to 35 with stable Graves' hyperthyroidism. Donor details come from another sample of the same person, matched by shared clones. Material: peripheral blood. The CDR3 is CASSRDRGSEAFF. The DNA is TGTGCCAGTAGTAGAGACAGGGGCTCTGAAGCTTTCTTT.